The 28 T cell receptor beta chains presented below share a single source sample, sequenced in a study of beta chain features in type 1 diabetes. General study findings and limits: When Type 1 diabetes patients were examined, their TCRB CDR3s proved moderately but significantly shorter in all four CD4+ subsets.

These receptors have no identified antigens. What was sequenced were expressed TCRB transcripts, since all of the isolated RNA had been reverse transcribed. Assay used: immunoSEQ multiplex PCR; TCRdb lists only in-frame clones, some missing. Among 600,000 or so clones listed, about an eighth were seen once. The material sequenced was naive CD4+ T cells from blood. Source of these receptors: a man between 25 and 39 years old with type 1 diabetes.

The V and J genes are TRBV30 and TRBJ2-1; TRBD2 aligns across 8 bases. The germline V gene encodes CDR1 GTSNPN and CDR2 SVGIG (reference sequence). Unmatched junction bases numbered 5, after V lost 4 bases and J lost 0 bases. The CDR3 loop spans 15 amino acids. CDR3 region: CAWTTGTSSYNEQFF. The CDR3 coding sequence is TGTGCCTGGACCACCGGGACTAGCTCCTACAATGAGCAGTTCTTC.

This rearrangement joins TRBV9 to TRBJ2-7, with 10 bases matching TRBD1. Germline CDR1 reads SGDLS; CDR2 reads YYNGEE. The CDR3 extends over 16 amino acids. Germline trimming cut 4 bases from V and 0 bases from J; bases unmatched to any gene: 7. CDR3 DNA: TGTGCCAGCAGCTTCGGGACAGGGGATACCTCCTACGAGCAGTACTTC. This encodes CASSFGTGDTSYEQYF.

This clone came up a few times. The CDR3 sequence: CASSDQGQQETQYF. In DNA, the CDR3 is TGTGCCAGCAGCGACCAGGGTCAGCAAGAGACCCAGTACTTC. The rearrangement joins TRBV7-9 to TRBJ2-5; TRBD1 is a possible D gene (5 bases). Trimming cost V 5 bases and J 2 bases, with 12 bases left between them. The CDR3 sequence is 14 residues long. CDR1 and CDR2 (germline): SEHNR, FQNEAQ (reference sequence).

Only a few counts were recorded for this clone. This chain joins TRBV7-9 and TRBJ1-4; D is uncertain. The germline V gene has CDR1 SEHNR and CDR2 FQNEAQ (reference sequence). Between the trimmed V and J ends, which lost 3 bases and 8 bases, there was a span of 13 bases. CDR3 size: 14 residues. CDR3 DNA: TGTGCCAGCAGCTTTGAAAGGGTAGGCGAAAAACTGTTTTTT. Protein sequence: CASSFERVGEKLFF.

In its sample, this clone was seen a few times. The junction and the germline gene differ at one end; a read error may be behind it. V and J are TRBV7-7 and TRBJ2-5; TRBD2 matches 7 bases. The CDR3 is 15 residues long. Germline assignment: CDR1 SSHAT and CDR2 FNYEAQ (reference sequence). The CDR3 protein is CASSLGSGDEETQYF. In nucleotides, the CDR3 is TGTGCTAGCAGCTTGGGGAGCGGGGACGAAGAGACCCAGTACTTC. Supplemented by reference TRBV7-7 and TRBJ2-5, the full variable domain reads GAGVSQSPRYKVTKRGQDVTLRCDPISSHATLYWYQQALGQGPEFLTYFNYEAQPDKSGLPSDRFSAERPEGSISTLTIQRTEQRDSAMYRCASSLGSGDEETQYFGPGTRLLVL.

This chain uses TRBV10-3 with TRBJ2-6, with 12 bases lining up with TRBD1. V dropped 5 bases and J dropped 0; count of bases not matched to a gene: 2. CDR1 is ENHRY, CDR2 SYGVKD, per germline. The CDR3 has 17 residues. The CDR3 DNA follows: TGTGCCATCAGTCGGGACAGGGGGCCCTCTGGGGCCAACGTCCTGACTTTC. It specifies CAISRDRGPSGANVLTF.

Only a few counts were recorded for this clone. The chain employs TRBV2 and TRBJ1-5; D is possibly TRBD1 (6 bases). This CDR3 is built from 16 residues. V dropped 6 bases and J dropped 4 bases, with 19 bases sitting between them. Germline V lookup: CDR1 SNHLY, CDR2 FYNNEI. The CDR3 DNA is TGTGCCAGCAGCCCCCTCGGCCAGGGGAGGAATCAGCCCCAGCATTTT. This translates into CASSPLGQGRNQPQHF.

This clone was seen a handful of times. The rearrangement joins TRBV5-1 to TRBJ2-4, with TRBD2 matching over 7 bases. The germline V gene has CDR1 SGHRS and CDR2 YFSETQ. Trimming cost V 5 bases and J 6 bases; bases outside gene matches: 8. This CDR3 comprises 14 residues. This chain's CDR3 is CASRPAPGGNIQYF. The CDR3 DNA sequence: TGCGCCAGCAGGCCAGCTCCGGGGGGAAACATTCAGTACTTC.

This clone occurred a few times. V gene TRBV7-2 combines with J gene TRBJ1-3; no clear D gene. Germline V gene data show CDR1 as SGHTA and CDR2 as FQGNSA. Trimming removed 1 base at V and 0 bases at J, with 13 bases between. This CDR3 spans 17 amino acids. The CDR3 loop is CASSLGQAGFSGNTIYF. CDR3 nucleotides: TGTGCCAGCAGCTTAGGCCAAGCTGGCTTCTCTGGAAACACCATATATTTT.

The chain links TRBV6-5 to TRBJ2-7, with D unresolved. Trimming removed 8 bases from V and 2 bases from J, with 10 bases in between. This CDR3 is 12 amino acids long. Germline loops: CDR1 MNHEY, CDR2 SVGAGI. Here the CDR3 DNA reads TGTGCCAGCCAAGACACGACCTACGAGCAGTACTTC. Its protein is CASQDTTYEQYF.

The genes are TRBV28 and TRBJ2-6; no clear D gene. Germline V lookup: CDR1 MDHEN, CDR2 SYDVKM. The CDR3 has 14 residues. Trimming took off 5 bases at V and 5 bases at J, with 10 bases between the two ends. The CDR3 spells CASSLPSRANVLTF. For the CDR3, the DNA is TGTGCCAGCAGTCTCCCTTCTCGGGCCAACGTCCTGACTTTC. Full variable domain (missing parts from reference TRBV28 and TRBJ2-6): DVKVTQSSRYLVKRTGEKVFLECVQDMDHENMFWYRQDPGLGLRLIYFSYDVKMKEKGDIPEGYSVSREKKERFSLILESASTNQTSMYLCASSLPSRANVLTFGAGSRLTVL.

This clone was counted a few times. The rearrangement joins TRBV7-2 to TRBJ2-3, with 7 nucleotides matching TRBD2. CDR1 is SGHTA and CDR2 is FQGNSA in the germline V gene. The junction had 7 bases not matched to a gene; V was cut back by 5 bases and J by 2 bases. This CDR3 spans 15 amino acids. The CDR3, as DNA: TGTGCCAGCAGCCGAGGCGGGGGTTTCACAGATACGCAGTATTTT. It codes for CASSRGGGFTDTQYF.

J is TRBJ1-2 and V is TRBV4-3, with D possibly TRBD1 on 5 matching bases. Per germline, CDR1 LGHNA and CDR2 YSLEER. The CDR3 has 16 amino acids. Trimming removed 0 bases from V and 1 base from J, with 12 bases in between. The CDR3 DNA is TGCGCCAGCAGCCAAGATTTTCGTGGACATAACTATGGCTACACCTTC. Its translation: CASSQDFRGHNYGYTF.

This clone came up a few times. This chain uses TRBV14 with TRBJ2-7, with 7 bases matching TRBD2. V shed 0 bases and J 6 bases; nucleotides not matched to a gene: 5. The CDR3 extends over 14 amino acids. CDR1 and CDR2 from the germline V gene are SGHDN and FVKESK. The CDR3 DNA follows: TGTGCCAGCAGCCAAGAAATGGTAGCGGGCGAGCAGTACTTC. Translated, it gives CASSQEMVAGEQYF.

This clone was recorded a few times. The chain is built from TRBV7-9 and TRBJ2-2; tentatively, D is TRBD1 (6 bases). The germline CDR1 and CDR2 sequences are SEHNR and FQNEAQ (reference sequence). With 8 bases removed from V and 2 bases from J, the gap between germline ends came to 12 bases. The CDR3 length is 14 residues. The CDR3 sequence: CASGQQGNTGELFF. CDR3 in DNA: TGTGCCAGCGGACAACAGGGAAACACCGGGGAGCTGTTTTTT. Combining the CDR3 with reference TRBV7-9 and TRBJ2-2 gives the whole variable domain DTGVSQNPRHKITKRGQNVTFRCDPISEHNRLYWYRQTLGQGPEFLTYFQNEAQLEKSRLLSDRFSAERPKGSFSTLEIQRTEQGDSAMYLCASGQQGNTGELFFGEGSRLTVL.

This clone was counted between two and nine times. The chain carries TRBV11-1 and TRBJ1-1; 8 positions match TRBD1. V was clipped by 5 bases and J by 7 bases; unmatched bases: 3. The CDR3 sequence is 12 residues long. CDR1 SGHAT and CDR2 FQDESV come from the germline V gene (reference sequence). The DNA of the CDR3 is TGTGCCAGCAGCCTCGACAGGGGTGAAGCTTTCTTT. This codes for CASSLDRGEAFF.

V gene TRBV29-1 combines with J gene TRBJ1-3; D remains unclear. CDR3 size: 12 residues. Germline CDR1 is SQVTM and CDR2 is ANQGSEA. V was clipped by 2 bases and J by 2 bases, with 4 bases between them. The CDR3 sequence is CSVERAGNTIYF. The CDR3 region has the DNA TGCAGCGTTGAAAGAGCTGGAAACACCATATATTTT.

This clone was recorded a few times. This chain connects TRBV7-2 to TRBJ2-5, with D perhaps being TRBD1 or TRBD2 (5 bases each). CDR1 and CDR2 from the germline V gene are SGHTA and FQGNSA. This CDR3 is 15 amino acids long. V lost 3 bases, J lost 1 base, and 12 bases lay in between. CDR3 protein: CASSFQPGTQETQYF. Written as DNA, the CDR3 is TGTGCCAGCAGCTTCCAACCGGGGACCCAAGAGACCCAGTACTTC.

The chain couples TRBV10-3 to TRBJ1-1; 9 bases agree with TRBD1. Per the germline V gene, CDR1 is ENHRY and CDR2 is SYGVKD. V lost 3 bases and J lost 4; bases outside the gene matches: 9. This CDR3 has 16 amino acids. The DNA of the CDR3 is TGTGCCATCAGTGATCCGCCGCCGACAGGGGGCACTGAAGCTTTCTTT. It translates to CAISDPPPTGGTEAFF.

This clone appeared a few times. The chain's CDR3 is CASSLGGDRVGTEAFF. Here the CDR3 DNA reads TGTGCCAGCAGCTTAGGGGGAGACAGGGTTGGCACTGAAGCTTTCTTT. The chain has TRBV13 and TRBJ1-1; 7 bases fit TRBD1. V shed 0 bases and J 4 bases; nucleotides not matched to a gene: 8. The CDR3 loop spans 16 amino acids. Germline CDR1 and CDR2: PRHDT and FYEKMQ (reference sequence). The variable domain in full, with the rest retrieved from reference TRBV13 and TRBJ1-1, is AAGVIQSPRHLIKEKRETATLKCYPIPRHDTVYWYQQGPGQDPQFLISFYEKMQSDKGSIPDRFSAQQFSDYHSELNMSSLELGDSALYFCASSLGGDRVGTEAFFGQGTRLTVV.

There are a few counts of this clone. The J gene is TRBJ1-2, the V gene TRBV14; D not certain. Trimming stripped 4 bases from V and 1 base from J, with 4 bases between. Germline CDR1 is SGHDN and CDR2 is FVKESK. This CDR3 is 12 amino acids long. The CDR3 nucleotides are TGTGCCAGCAGCCCAAGTAACTATGGCTACACCTTC. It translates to CASSPSNYGYTF.

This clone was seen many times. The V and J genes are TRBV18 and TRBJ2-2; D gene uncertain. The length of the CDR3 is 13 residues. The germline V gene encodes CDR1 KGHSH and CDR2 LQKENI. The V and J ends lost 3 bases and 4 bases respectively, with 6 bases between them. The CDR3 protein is CASSPSFTGELFF. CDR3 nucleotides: TGTGCCAGCTCACCTTCATTCACCGGGGAGCTGTTTTTT.

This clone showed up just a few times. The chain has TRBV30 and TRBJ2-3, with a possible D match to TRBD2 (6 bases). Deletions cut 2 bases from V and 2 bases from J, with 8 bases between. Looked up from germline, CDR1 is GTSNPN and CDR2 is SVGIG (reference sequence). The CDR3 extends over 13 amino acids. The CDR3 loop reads CAWSWDFTDTQYF. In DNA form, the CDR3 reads TGTGCCTGGAGTTGGGACTTCACAGATACGCAGTATTTT.

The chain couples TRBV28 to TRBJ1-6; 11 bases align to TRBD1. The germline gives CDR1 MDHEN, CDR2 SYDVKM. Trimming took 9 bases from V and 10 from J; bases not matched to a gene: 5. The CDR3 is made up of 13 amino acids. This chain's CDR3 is CASGQGARSPLHF. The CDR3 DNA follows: TGTGCCAGTGGACAGGGGGCGAGATCACCCCTCCACTTT.

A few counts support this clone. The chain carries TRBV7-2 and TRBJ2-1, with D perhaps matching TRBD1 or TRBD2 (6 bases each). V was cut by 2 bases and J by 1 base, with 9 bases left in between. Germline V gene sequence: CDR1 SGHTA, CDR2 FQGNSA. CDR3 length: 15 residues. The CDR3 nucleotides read TGTGCCAGCAGCTTAAGGGGGGCTTCCTACAATGAGCAGTTCTTC. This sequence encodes CASSLRGASYNEQFF.

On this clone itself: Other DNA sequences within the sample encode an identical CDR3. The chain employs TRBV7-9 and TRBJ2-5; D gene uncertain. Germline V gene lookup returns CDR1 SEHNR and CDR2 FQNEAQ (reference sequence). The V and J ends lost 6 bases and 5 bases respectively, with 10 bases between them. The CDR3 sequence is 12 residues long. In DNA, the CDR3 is TGTGCCAGCAGTCCCGTGGGGGAGACCCAGTACTTC. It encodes CASSPVGETQYF.

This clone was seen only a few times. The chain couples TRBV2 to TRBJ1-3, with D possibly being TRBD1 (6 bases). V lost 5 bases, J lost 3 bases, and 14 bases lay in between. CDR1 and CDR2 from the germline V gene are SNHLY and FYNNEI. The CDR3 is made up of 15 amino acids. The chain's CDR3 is CASSRRGRDGNTIYF. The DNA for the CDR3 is TGTGCCAGCAGTCGCCGGGGGCGAGATGGAAACACCATATATTTT.

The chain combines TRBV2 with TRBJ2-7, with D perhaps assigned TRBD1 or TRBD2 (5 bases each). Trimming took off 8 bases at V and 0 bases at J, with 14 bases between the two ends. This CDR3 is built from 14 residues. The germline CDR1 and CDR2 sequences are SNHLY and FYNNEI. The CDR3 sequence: CASGTDYSSYEQYF. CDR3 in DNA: TGTGCCAGCGGGACCGACTACAGCTCCTACGAGCAGTACTTC.